This T cell receptor beta chain was retrieved from a study of T cells in Graves' hyperthyroidism and ophthalmopathy. Study-level points and caveats: Blood also contained most expanded thyroid clonotypes above 0.001.

The CDR3 extends over 16 amino acids. Germline values: CDR1 SEHNR, CDR2 FQNEAQ (reference sequence). With V trimmed by 1 base and J by 5 bases, 7 bases remained unmatched. A remark on this clonotype: Its antigen is unidentified.

It was RNA transcripts that yielded the amplified TCR beta CDR3 regions. The primer set for the first-round RT-PCR of the TCR CDR3 was HTBI. TCRdb ran MiXCR on the multiplex PCR reads and lists one entry per CDR3 protein. The table lists roughly 530,000 distinct CDR3 sequences, 17% of them singletons. The sequence came from a woman between 18 and 29 years old with Graves' ophthalmopathy. The sequencing input was blood. The V call is TRBV7-9, the J call TRBJ2-3, with 9 positions matching TRBD2. CDR3 region: CASSLVLAGPVDTQYF. As DNA, the CDR3 is TGTGCCAGCAGCTTAGTGCTAGCGGGACCGGTAGATACGCAGTATTTT.